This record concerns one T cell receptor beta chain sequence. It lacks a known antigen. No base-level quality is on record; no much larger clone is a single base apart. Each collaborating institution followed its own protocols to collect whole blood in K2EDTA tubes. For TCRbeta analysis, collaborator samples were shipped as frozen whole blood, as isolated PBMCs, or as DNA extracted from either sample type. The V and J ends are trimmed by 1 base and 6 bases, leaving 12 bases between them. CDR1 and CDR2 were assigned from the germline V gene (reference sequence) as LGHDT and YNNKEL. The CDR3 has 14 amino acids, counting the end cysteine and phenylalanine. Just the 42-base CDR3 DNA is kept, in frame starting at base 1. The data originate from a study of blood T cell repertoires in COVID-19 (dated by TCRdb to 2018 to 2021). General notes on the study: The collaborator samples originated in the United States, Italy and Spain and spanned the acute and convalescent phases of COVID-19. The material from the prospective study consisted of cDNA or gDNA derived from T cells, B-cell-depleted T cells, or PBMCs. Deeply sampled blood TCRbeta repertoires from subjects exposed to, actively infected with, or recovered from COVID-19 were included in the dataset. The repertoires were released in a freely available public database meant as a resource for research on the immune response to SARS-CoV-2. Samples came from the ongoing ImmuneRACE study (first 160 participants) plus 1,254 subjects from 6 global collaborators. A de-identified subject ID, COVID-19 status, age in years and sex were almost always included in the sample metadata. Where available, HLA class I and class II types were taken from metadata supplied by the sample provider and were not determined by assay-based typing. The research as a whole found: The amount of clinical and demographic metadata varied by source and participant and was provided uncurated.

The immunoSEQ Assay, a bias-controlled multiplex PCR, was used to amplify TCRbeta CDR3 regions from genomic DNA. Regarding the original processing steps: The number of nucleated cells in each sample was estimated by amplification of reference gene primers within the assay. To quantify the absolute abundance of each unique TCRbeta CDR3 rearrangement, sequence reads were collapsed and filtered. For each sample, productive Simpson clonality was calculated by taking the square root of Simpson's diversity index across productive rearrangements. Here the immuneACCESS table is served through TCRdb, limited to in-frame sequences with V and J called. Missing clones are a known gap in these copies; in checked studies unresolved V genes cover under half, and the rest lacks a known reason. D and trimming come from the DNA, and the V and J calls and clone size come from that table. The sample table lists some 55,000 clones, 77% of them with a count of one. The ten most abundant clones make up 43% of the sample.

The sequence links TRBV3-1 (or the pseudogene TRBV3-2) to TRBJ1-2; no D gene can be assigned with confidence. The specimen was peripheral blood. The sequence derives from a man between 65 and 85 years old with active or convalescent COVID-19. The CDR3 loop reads CASSQGRGIHGYTF. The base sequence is TGTGCCAGCAGCCAAGGACGAGGGATACATGGCTACACCTTC.